This TCR beta chain was captured in a study of blood T cell repertoires in COVID-19. Germline lookup yields CDR1 LNHDA and CDR2 SQIVND (reference sequence). Trimming cost V 1 base and J 0 bases; bases outside gene matches: 2. The CDR3 contains 16 residues. Method: immunoSEQ multiplex PCR; TCRdb's copy keeps in-frame clones and lacks some. The sample lists 200,000 to 250,000 clones; about 80% were seen once. The TCR sequence derives from a woman in her 30s who had recovered from COVID-19. The specimen was peripheral blood. The chain employs TRBV19 and TRBJ2-1; 8 bases line up with TRBD2. CDR3 amino acids: CASSIGAGGSYNEQFF. The CDR3 DNA sequence: TGTGCCAGTAGTATAGGGGCGGGAGGCTCCTACAATGAGCAGTTCTTC.